This TCR beta chain was sequenced during a study of T cell repertoires in cytomegalovirus infection. TCRdb analysed the reads with MiXCR anew, one entry per CDR3 protein. The data hold 200,000 to 250,000 distinct CDR3 sequences, with about 39% observed a single time. In the case of this clonotype: The antigen remains undetermined.

The germline gives CDR1 MDHEN, CDR2 SYDVKM. V lost 2 bases to trimming and J lost 3 bases, with 14 bases between them. The CDR3 totals 16 residues. The sample was CD8+ T cells from cultured PBMCs, taken from culture after CMV antigen stimulation. The sequence was obtained from a human donor in good health (CMV status not recorded). Some clones in this sample may be carry-over from other donors' samples. The chain joins TRBV28 to TRBJ2-1; D call uncertain. CDR3 sequence: CASSLMGNYLYNEQFF. In DNA form, the CDR3 reads TGTGCCAGCAGTTTAATGGGGAACTATCTCTACAATGAGCAGTTCTTC.